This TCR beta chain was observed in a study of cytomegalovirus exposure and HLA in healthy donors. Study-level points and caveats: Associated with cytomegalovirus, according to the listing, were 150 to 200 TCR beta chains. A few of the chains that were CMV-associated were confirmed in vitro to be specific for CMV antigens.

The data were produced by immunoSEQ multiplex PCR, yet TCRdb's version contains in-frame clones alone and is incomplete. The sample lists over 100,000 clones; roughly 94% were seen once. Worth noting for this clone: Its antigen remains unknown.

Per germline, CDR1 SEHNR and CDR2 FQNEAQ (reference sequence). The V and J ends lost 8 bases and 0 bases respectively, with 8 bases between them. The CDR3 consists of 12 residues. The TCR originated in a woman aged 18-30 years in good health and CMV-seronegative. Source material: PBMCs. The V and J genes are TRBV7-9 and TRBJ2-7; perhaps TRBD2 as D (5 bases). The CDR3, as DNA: TGTGCCAGCCGAGGGTCCTCCTACGAGCAGTACTTC. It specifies CASRGSSYEQYF.